This TCR beta chain is drawn from a study of control samples from healthy donors and cancer patients. Repertoires were generated with immunoSEQ multiplex PCR, while TCRdb's copy carries only in-frame clones and drops some. The table lists about 92,000 clones, around 82% of them singletons. Germline values: CDR1 LGHNA, CDR2 YNFKEQ. V lost 2 bases to trimming and J lost 3 bases, with 8 bases between them. The CDR3 totals 13 residues. This sequence originates from an older woman in good health. The chain joins TRBV4-2 to TRBJ2-7; D remains ambiguous. The sample was blood. The CDR3 sequence is CASSQRVDYEQYF. CDR3 coding DNA: TGTGCCAGCAGCCAACGGGTCGACTACGAGCAGTACTTC.